This entry concerns a single T cell receptor (beta chain). The sample is drawn from a study of blood T cell repertoires in COVID-19. Sequencing was performed with immunoSEQ multiplex PCR; in TCRdb, only in-frame clones are kept and a portion is missing. The sample records under 40,000 clones, 80% being singletons. V shed 0 bases and J shed 4 bases, with 12 bases lying between them. This CDR3 has 15 amino acids. Germline V gene data show CDR1 as MNHEY and CDR2 as SVGAGI. The receptor comes from a woman aged 70 to 79 with acute or convalescent COVID-19. This sequence joins TRBV6-5 and TRBJ1-1, with no clear D. The sequencing sample was made of peripheral blood. The CDR3 protein is CASSYSTGFGTEAFF. The CDR3 nucleotides are TGTGCCAGCAGTTACTCTACCGGGTTTGGCACTGAAGCTTTCTTT.